The T cell receptor beta chain described here comes from a study of blood T cells in healthy people across ages. Findings of the study overall: Aged donors had fewer naive CD4+ cells and lower diversity than long-lived donors. The recorded TCR beta diversity per million T cells decreased in a roughly linear manner with age.

Isolation per sample recovered at least 7 million PBMCs. This clonotype was recorded many times. Antigen unknown. Germline V gene sequence: CDR1 MNHEY, CDR2 SVGAGI. The CDR3 extends over 13 amino acids. V lost 0 bases and J lost 6, with 9 bases in between. Through a sample-barcoded 5' primer and a J-beta primer mix, a second PCR was run for roughly 6 to 12 cycles. TCRdb recomputed calls from the 5' RACE reads with MiXCR, one row per CDR3 protein. The sample gives hundreds of thousands of distinct CDR3 sequences, around 28% of which show up once; about 18% is in the top ten. This sequence originates from a woman of 80 years or more in good health. The sample consisted of blood. This chain uses TRBV6-5 with TRBJ2-7, with D hard to call. The CDR3 spells CASSYSAGGEQYF. The CDR3 DNA reads as TGTGCCAGCAGTTACTCGGCAGGCGGCGAGCAGTACTTC.